The sequence of this T cell receptor (beta chain) was determined in a study of blood T cell repertoires in COVID-19. Looking at the study overall: Researchers got acute and convalescent COVID-19 samples from the United States, Italy and Spain.

V was cut by 5 bases and J by 0 bases, with 11 bases left in between. From germline, CDR1 is LNHDA and CDR2 SQIVND (reference sequence). The length of the CDR3 is 14 residues. Some clones are missing from TCRdb's copy, which holds only in-frame ones; the method was immunoSEQ multiplex PCR. The sample shows fewer than 80,000 clones, 79% of them seen only once. The receptor comes from a woman aged 80 or older with active or convalescent COVID-19. Material for sequencing was peripheral blood. The chain recombines TRBV19 with TRBJ2-7, with D perhaps matching TRBD2 (5 bases). CDR3 coding DNA: TGTGCCAGTAGTCCTCGTCGGGACTCCTACGAGCAGTACTTC. This gives the protein CASSPRRDSYEQYF.